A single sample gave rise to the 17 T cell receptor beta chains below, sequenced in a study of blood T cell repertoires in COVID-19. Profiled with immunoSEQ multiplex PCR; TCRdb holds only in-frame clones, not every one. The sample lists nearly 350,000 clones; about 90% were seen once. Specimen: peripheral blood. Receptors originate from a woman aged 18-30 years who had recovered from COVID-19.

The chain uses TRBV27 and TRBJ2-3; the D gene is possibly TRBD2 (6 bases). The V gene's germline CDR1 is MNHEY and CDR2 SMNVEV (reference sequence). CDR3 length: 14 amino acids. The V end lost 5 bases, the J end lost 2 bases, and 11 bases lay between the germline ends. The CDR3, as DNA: TGTGCCAGCAGTCTGGGGGGAGTCACAGATACGCAGTATTTT. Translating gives CASSLGGVTDTQYF.

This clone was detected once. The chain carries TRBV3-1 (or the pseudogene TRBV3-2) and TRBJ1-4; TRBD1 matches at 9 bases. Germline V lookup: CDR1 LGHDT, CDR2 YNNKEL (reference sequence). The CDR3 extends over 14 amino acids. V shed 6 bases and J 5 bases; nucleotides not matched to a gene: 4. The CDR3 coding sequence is TGTGCCAGCAGTCACGACAGGGGGAATGAAAAACTGTTTTTT. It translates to CASSHDRGNEKLFF.

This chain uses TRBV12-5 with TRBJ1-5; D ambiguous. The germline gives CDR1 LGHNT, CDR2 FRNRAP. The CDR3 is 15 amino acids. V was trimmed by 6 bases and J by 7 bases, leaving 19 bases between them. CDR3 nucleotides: TGTGCTAGTGGCCCCCTAGGCAGCCTCGGGCAGCCCCAGCATTTT. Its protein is CASGPLGSLGQPQHF. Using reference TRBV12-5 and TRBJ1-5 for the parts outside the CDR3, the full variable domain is DARVTQTPRHKVTEMGQEVTMRCQPILGHNTVFWYRQTMMQGLELLAYFRNRAPLDDSGMPKDRFSAEMPDATLATLKIQPSEPRDSAVYFCASGPLGSLGQPQHFGDGTRLSIL.

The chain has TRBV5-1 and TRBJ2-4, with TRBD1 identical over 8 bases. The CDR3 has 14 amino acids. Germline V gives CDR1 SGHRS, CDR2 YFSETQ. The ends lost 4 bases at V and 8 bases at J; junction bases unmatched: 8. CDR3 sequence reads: CASSQDRGLDIQYF. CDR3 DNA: TGCGCCAGCAGCCAAGACAGGGGTTTAGACATTCAGTACTTC.

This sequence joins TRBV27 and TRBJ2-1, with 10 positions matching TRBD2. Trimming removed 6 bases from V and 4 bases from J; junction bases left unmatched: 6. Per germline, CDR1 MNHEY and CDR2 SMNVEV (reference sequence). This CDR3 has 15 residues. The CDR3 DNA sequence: TGTGCCAGCAGACTAGCGGGATCTAATTACAATGAGCAGTTCTTC. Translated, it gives CASRLAGSNYNEQFF.

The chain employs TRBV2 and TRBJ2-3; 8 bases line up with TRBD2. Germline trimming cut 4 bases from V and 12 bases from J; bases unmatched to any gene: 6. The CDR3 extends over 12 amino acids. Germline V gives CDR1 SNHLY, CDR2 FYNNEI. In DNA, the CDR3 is TGTGCCAGCAGTGCCGGACTAGCTTTTCAGTATTTT. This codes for CASSAGLAFQYF. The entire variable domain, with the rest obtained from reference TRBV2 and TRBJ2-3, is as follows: EPEVTQTPSHQVTQMGQEVILRCVPISNHLYFYWYRQILGQKVEFLVSFYNNEISEKSEIFDDQFSVERPDGSNFTLKIRSTKLEDSAMYFCASSAGLAFQYFGPGTRLTVL.

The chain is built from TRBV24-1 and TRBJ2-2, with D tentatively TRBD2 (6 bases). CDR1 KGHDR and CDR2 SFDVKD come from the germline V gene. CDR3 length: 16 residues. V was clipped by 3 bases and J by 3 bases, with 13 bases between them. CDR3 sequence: CATSDPGTGDTGELFF. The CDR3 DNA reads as TGTGCCACCAGTGATCCGGGGACGGGGGACACCGGGGAGCTGTTTTTT.

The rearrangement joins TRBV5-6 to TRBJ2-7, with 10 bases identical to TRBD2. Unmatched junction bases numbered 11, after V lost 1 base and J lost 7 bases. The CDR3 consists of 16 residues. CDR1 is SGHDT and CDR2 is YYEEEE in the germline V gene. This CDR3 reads CASSLRSSGSPREQYV. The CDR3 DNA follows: TGTGCCAGCAGCTTGAGGTCTAGCGGGAGCCCTCGGGAGCAGTACGTC.

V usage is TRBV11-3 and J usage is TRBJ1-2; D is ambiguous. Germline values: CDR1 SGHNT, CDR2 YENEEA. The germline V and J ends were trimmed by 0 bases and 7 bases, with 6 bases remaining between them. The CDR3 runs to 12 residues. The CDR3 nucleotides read TGTGCCAGCAGCTTAGAGACAAGTGGCTACACCTTC. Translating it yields CASSLETSGYTF.

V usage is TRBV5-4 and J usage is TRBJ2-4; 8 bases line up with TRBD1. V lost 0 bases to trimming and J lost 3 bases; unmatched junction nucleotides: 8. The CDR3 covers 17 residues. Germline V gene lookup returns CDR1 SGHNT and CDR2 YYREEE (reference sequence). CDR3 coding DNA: TGTGCCAGCAGCTTGGATGCAGGGGGCATTGGCAAAAACATTCAGTACTTC. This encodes CASSLDAGGIGKNIQYF.

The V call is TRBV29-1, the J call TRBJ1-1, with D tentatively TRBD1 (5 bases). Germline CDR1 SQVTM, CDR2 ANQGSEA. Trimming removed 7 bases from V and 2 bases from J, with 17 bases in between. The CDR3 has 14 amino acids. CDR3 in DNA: TGCAGCGCTGGGGGGGGGTATTTTAACACTGAAGCTTTCTTT. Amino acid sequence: CSAGGGYFNTEAFF. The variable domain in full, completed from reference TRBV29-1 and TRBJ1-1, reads SAVISQKPSRDICQRGTSLTIQCQVDSQVTMMFWYRQQPGQSLTLIATANQGSEATYESGFVIDKFPISRPNLTFSTLTVSNMSPEDSSIYLCSAGGGYFNTEAFFGQGTRLTVV.

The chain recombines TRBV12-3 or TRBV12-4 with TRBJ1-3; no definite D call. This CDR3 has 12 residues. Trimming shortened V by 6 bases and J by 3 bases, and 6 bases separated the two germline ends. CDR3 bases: TGTGCCAGCAGCCCCTTTGGAAACACCATATATTTT. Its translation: CASSPFGNTIYF.

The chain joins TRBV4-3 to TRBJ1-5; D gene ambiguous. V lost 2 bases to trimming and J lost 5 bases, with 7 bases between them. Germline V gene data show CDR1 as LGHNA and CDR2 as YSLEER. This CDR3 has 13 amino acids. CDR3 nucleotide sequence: TGCGCCAGCAGCCAATCCCTCTATCAGCCCCAGCATTTT. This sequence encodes CASSQSLYQPQHF.

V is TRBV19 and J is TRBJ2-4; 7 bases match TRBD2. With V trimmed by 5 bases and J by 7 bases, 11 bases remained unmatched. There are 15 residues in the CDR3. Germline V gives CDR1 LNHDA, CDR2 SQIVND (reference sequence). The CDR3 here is CASSAASGEGNIQYF. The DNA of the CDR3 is TGTGCCAGTAGTGCGGCTAGCGGAGAGGGGAACATTCAGTACTTC.

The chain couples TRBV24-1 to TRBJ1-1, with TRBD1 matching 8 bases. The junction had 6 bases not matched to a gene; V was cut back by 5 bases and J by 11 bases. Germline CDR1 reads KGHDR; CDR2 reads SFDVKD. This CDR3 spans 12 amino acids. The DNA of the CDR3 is TGTGCCACCAGTGGACCAGGGGGCCCGGCTTTCTTT. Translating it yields CATSGPGGPAFF.

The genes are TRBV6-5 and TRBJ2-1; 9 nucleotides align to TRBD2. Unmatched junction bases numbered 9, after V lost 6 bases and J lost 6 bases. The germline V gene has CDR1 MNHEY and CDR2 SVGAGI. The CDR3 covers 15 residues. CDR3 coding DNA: TGTGCCAGCAGCCGCGGGCTAGCGGGGCTCAATGAGCAGTTCTTC. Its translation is CASSRGLAGLNEQFF.

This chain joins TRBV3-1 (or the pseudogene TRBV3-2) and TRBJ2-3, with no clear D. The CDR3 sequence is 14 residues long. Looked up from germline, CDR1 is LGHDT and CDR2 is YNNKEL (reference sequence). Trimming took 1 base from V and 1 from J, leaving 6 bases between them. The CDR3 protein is CASSQGSGTDTQYF. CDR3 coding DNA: TGTGCCAGCAGCCAAGGATCAGGCACAGATACGCAGTATTTT.